Below, 18 T cell receptor beta chains from the same sample are listed, as sequenced in a study of cytotoxic CD8 clonotypes in ibrutinib-treated CLL. Repertoires were generated with immunoSEQ multiplex PCR, while TCRdb's copy carries only in-frame clones and drops some. The sample shows about 160,000 clones, roughly 88% of them seen only once. The source material was PBMCs, sampled at disease progression, from a patient treated with ibrutinib. Receptors were obtained from a human donor with chronic lymphocytic leukemia.

The chain employs TRBV6-5 and TRBJ1-1, with D tentatively TRBD1 (6 bases). Germline CDR1 and CDR2: MNHEY and SVGAGI. The CDR3 is 15 amino acids. V was cut by 2 bases and J by 2 bases, with 12 bases left in between. The CDR3 region has the DNA TGTGCCAGCAGTTACAGTCTACAGGGAAACACTGAAGCTTTCTTT. It yields the protein CASSYSLQGNTEAFF.

The chain carries TRBV5-1 and TRBJ2-7; 10 bases map to TRBD2. V was pared by 2 bases and J by 2 bases, with 10 bases of the junction left unmatched. Per the germline V gene, CDR1 is SGHRS and CDR2 is YFSETQ. The CDR3 has 17 residues. The CDR3 DNA is TGCGCCAGCAGCTTCCAGCCTAGCGGGAGCCCCGCCTACGAGCAGTACTTC. The encoded protein is CASSFQPSGSPAYEQYF.

The genes are TRBV7-3 and TRBJ2-5; TRBD2 matches at 13 bases. The DNA end lines up better with TRBJ2-7; the J call may be wrong. The CDR3 loop spans 15 amino acids. Germline-derived CDR1 and CDR2 are SGHTA and FQGTGA. The CDR3 loop reads CASSLTGLAGDEQYF. CDR3 in DNA: TGTGCCAGCAGCTTAACTGGACTAGCGGGAGACGAGCAGTACTTC.

This clone was seen just once. This chain connects TRBV6-5 to TRBJ1-1; 7 bases agree with TRBD1. The CDR3 extends over 15 amino acids. Germline V gene sequence: CDR1 MNHEY, CDR2 SVGAGI. With V trimmed by 5 bases and J by 0 bases, 6 bases remained unmatched. CDR3 in amino acids: CASSRRDRLNTEAFF. DNA of the CDR3: TGTGCCAGCAGTCGACGGGACAGACTGAACACTGAAGCTTTCTTT.

The chain is built from TRBV27 and TRBJ2-2; maybe TRBD2 (7 bases). Germline CDR1 is MNHEY and CDR2 is SMNVEV (reference sequence). Trimming removed 5 bases from V and 3 bases from J, with 13 bases in between. The CDR3 is 15 amino acids. The DNA for the CDR3 is TGTGCCAGCAGTCCCAGAGGGGGGGACACCGGGGAGCTGTTTTTT. Protein product: CASSPRGGDTGELFF.

This rearrangement joins TRBV6-5 to TRBJ2-1; D is undetermined. The CDR3 consists of 12 residues. Germline CDR1 is MNHEY and CDR2 is SVGAGI. The V end was cut by 8 bases, the J end by 3 bases, with 8 bases between. The CDR3 loop reads CASEAGYNEQFF. The CDR3 DNA reads as TGTGCCAGCGAGGCAGGCTACAATGAGCAGTTCTTC.

The gene calls are TRBV30 and TRBJ2-5; 7 positions agree with TRBD1. Per germline, CDR1 GTSNPN and CDR2 SVGIG (reference sequence). There are 14 residues in the CDR3. The trim removed 2 bases at V and 3 bases at J, leaving 6 bases unmatched. The CDR3 here is CAWSRDSTKETQYF. The CDR3, as DNA: TGTGCCTGGAGTCGGGACAGCACGAAAGAGACCCAGTACTTC.

This sequence joins TRBV5-1 and TRBJ2-6; TRBD1 might be the D (6 bases). The germline gives CDR1 SGHRS, CDR2 YFSETQ. Trimming pared 4 bases from V and 3 bases from J, leaving 20 bases between. This CDR3 is built from 18 residues. The CDR3 spells CASSTSAQGLGGANVLTF. The CDR3 DNA is TGCGCCAGCAGCACTTCGGCCCAGGGGCTAGGTGGGGCCAACGTCCTGACTTTC.

The chain couples TRBV18 to TRBJ2-7; D uncertain. Germline CDR1 is KGHSH and CDR2 is LQKENI. V lost 0 bases, J lost 2 bases, and 5 bases lay in between. The CDR3 consists of 13 residues. The CDR3 DNA is TGTGCCAGCTCACCACCAGTTACCTACGAGCAGTACTTC. Its translation: CASSPPVTYEQYF.

The chain combines TRBV11-2 with TRBJ2-1; D is unresolved. Germline V gene sequence: CDR1 SGHAT, CDR2 FQNNGV. This CDR3 is 14 amino acids long. V shed 1 base and J shed 6 bases, with 10 bases lying between them. CDR3 nucleotides: TGTGCCAGCAGCTTAGGGGTCACATTCAATGAGCAGTTCTTC. Its translation: CASSLGVTFNEQFF.

The rearrangement links TRBV5-8 to TRBJ2-3; 9 bases fit TRBD2. The trim removed 0 bases at V and 5 bases at J, leaving 4 bases unmatched. This CDR3 has 15 residues. The germline CDR1 and CDR2 sequences are SGHTS and YDEGEE. CDR3 nucleotide sequence: TGTGCCAGCAGCTTGGAGCTAGCGGGATTAGATACGCAGTATTTT. Residues: CASSLELAGLDTQYF.

The CDR3 loop reads CASSPGTSRDEQFF. The CDR3 DNA reads TGTGCCAGCAGTCCGGGGACTAGCCGCGATGAGCAGTTCTTC. This chain connects TRBV6-5 to TRBJ2-1; 9 bases line up with TRBD2. This CDR3 has 14 amino acids. Germline V gene sequence: CDR1 MNHEY, CDR2 SVGAGI. V shed 5 bases, J shed 8 bases, and the junction held 7 bases outside the gene matches.

V is TRBV19 and J is TRBJ1-2; perhaps TRBD1 as D (5 bases). The CDR3 contains 11 residues. Trimming took off 5 bases at V and 14 bases at J, with 15 bases between the two ends. Per the germline V gene, CDR1 is LNHDA and CDR2 is SQIVND (reference sequence). The CDR3 here is CASSPSRQQTF. CDR3 in DNA: TGTGCCAGTAGTCCCTCGAGACAGCAGACCTTC.

The chain couples TRBV2 to TRBJ1-1, with 7 nucleotides matching TRBD1. V lost 6 bases to trimming and J lost 5 bases; unmatched junction nucleotides: 12. There are 15 residues in the CDR3. Germline CDR1 SNHLY, CDR2 FYNNEI. The CDR3 loop is CASSLFQGVRTEAFF. The CDR3, as DNA: TGTGCCAGCAGCCTATTCCAGGGGGTCAGGACTGAAGCTTTCTTT. Full variable domain (rest looked up from reference TRBV2 and TRBJ1-1): EPEVTQTPSHQVTQMGQEVILRCVPISNHLYFYWYRQILGQKVEFLVSFYNNEISEKSEIFDDQFSVERPDGSNFTLKIRSTKLEDSAMYFCASSLFQGVRTEAFFGQGTRLTVV.

This chain connects TRBV9 to TRBJ2-4; 8 bases map to TRBD2. The ends lost 4 bases at V and 6 bases at J; junction bases unmatched: 6. The CDR3 is 14 amino acids. Per germline, CDR1 SGDLS and CDR2 YYNGEE. CDR3: CASSPTSGLNIQYF. CDR3 DNA sequence: TGTGCCAGCAGCCCCACTAGCGGACTAAACATTCAGTACTTC. The full variable domain, rest sourced from reference TRBV9 and TRBJ2-4, is DSGVTQTPKHLITATGQRVTLRCSPRSGDLSVYWYQQSLDQGLQFLIQYYNGEERAKGNILERFSAQQFPDLHSELNLSSLELGDSALYFCASSPTSGLNIQYFGAGTRLSVL.

The rearrangement links TRBV18 to TRBJ2-3, with D hard to call. V lost 3 bases and J lost 2, with 18 bases in between. The CDR3 has 17 amino acids. Germline V gene lookup returns CDR1 KGHSH and CDR2 LQKENI. CDR3 residues: CASSPTPAGPLTDTQYF. Here the CDR3 DNA reads TGTGCCAGCTCACCCACCCCGGCAGGTCCCCTCACAGATACGCAGTATTTT.

The rearrangement links TRBV19 to TRBJ2-7, with TRBD2 matching over 8 bases. The J segment lost 0 bases and the V segment lost 5 bases, leaving 6 bases of the junction unmatched. There are 15 residues in the CDR3. Germline-derived CDR1 and CDR2 are LNHDA and SQIVND (reference sequence). The DNA for the CDR3 is TGTGCCAGTAGTTTTGTAGCGGGGAGCTCCTACGAGCAGTACTTC. Translation gives CASSFVAGSSYEQYF.

The chain couples TRBV5-6 to TRBJ2-1; D gene unclear. V was shortened by 1 base and J by 0 bases, with 11 bases between the two germline ends. Germline CDR1 SGHDT, CDR2 YYEEEE. This CDR3 comprises 16 residues. The CDR3 loop reads CASSLFPASSYNEQFF. The CDR3 DNA reads as TGTGCCAGCAGCTTGTTCCCAGCGAGCTCCTACAATGAGCAGTTCTTC. Supplemented by reference TRBV5-6 and TRBJ2-1, the full variable domain reads DAGVTQSPTHLIKTRGQQVTLRCSPKSGHDTVSWYQQALGQGPQFIFQYYEEEERQRGNFPDRFSGHQFPNYSSELNVNALLLGDSALYLCASSLFPASSYNEQFFGPGTRLTVL.